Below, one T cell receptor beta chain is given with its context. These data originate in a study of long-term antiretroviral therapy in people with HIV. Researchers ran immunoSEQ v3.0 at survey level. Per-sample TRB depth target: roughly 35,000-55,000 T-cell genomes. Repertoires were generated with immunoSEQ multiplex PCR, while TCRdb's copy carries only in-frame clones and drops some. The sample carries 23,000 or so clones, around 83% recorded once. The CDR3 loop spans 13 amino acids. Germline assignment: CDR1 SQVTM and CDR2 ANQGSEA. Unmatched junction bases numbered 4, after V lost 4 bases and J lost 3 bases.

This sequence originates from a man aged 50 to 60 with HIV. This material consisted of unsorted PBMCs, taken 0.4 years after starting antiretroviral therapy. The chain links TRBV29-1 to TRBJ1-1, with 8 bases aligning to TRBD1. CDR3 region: CSVGGRGHTEAFF. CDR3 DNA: TGCAGCGTTGGAGGCAGGGGGCACACTGAAGCTTTCTTT. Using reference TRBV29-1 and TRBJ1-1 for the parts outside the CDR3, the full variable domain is SAVISQKPSRDICQRGTSLTIQCQVDSQVTMMFWYRQQPGQSLTLIATANQGSEATYESGFVIDKFPISRPNLTFSTLTVSNMSPEDSSIYLCSVGGRGHTEAFFGQGTRLTVV.